This is a list of T cell receptor beta chains from one sample in a study of cytomegalovirus exposure and HLA in healthy donors. Sequenced by immunoSEQ multiplex PCR; TCRdb stores in-frame clones only, minus some. The data show about 250,000 clones, roughly 89% seen once. Material for sequencing was PBMCs. These receptors were collected from a man younger than 35 in good health and CMV-seronegative. The CDR3 runs from the conserved cysteine through the conserved F or W. The order of the fields is V gene, D gene, clone size, J gene, CDR3 protein, CDR3 DNA. The D gene is left open where the match is weak. Only some rows state a clone size, as once, few, many or a class for expanded clones.

v_gene: TRBV19
d_gene: NA
abundance: NA
j_gene: TRBJ2-5
CDR3aa: CASSMRLVPSETQYF
CDR3nt: TGTGCCAGTAGTATGCGACTAGTGCCAAGCGAGACCCAGTACTTC

v_gene: TRBV18
d_gene: TRBD1
abundance: once
j_gene: TRBJ2-2
CDR3aa: CASSPGQVVTGELFF
CDR3nt: TGTGCCAGCTCACCGGGACAGGTTGTCACCGGGGAGCTGTTTTTT

v_gene: TRBV30
d_gene: NA
abundance: once
j_gene: TRBJ2-5
CDR3aa: CAWSGTSHQETQYF
CDR3nt: TGTGCCTGGTCCGGGACATCCCACCAAGAGACCCAGTACTTC

v_gene: TRBV18
d_gene: TRBD2
abundance: NA
j_gene: TRBJ2-5
CDR3aa: CASSFGTSVETQYF
CDR3nt: TGTGCCAGCTCGTTCGGGACTAGCGTTGAGACCCAGTACTTC

v_gene: TRBV5-1
d_gene: TRBD1
abundance: NA
j_gene: TRBJ2-7
CDR3aa: CASSLAPDRGGEQYF
CDR3nt: TGCGCCAGCAGCTTGGCCCCGGACAGGGGGGGCGAGCAGTACTTC

v_gene: TRBV5-6
d_gene: TRBD1
abundance: few
j_gene: TRBJ1-6
CDR3aa: CASSFGDRDNSPLHF
CDR3nt: TGTGCCAGCAGCTTCGGTGACAGGGATAATTCACCCCTCCACTTT

v_gene: TRBV27
d_gene: NA
abundance: once
j_gene: TRBJ2-1
CDR3aa: CASSLRGNNEQFF
CDR3nt: TGTGCCAGCAGTTTAAGGGGGAACAATGAGCAGTTCTTC

v_gene: TRBV10-3
d_gene: NA
abundance: NA
j_gene: TRBJ2-3
CDR3aa: CAIRSEPRTDTQYF
CDR3nt: TGTGCCATCAGGTCGGAACCCAGGACAGATACGCAGTATTTT

v_gene: TRBV10-3
d_gene: TRBD2
abundance: NA
j_gene: TRBJ2-3
CDR3aa: CAIRKPLAGSEDTQYF
CDR3nt: TGTGCCATCAGAAAACCACTAGCGGGAAGTGAAGATACGCAGTATTTT

v_gene: TRBV5-1
d_gene: NA
abundance: NA
j_gene: TRBJ1-1
CDR3aa: CASSTGMNTEAFF
CDR3nt: TGCGCCAGCAGTACGGGGATGAACACTGAAGCTTTCTTT

v_gene: TRBV30
d_gene: NA
abundance: NA
j_gene: TRBJ1-6
CDR3aa: CAWSVRGGVKRSPLHF
CDR3nt: TGTGCCTGGAGTGTACGTGGCGGCGTAAAGCGTTCACCCCTCCACTTT

v_gene: TRBV6-1
d_gene: TRBD1
abundance: NA
j_gene: TRBJ2-5
CDR3aa: CASRSTGVQETQYF
CDR3nt: TGTGCCAGCAGATCGACAGGGGTCCAAGAGACCCAGTACTTC

v_gene: TRBV28
d_gene: NA
abundance: NA
j_gene: TRBJ2-1
CDR3aa: CASSWGLTSSNEQFF
CDR3nt: TGTGCCAGCAGTTGGGGACTTACTAGCAGCAATGAGCAGTTCTTC

v_gene: TRBV5-1
d_gene: NA
abundance: NA
j_gene: TRBJ2-7
CDR3aa: CASSFSGFGDEQYF
CDR3nt: TGCGCCAGCAGCTTTTCAGGGTTTGGTGACGAGCAGTACTTC

v_gene: TRBV18
d_gene: NA
abundance: NA
j_gene: TRBJ1-2
CDR3aa: CASSPPGGDYGYTF
CDR3nt: TGTGCCAGCTCACCACCGGGAGGGGACTATGGCTACACCTTC

v_gene: TRBV27
d_gene: NA
abundance: NA
j_gene: TRBJ2-4
CDR3aa: CASSLRLGGNIQYF
CDR3nt: TGTGCCAGCAGTTTAAGGTTGGGAGGAAACATTCAGTACTTC

v_gene: TRBV7-7
d_gene: NA
abundance: NA
j_gene: TRBJ2-1
CDR3aa: CASSLDTLRNEQFF
CDR3nt: TGTGCCAGCAGCTTGGACACTCTCCGAAATGAGCAGTTCTTC

v_gene: TRBV5-1
d_gene: TRBD1
abundance: NA
j_gene: TRBJ1-1
CDR3aa: CASSLGTANTEAFF
CDR3nt: TGCGCCAGCAGCTTAGGGACAGCGAACACTGAAGCTTTCTTT

v_gene: TRBV5-1
d_gene: TRBD2
abundance: NA
j_gene: TRBJ2-5
CDR3aa: CASSLGAGGRQETQYF
CDR3nt: TGCGCCAGCAGCTTGGGAGCGGGGGGACGCCAAGAGACCCAGTACTTC

v_gene: TRBV5-8
d_gene: NA
abundance: NA
j_gene: TRBJ2-7
CDR3aa: CASSSPGSRVQQYF
CDR3nt: TGTGCCAGCAGTTCACCGGGATCCCGGGTTCAGCAGTACTTC

v_gene: TRBV7-8
d_gene: NA
abundance: NA
j_gene: TRBJ2-3
CDR3aa: CASSPRRHSTDTQYF
CDR3nt: TGTGCCAGCAGCCCCCGGAGGCATTCTACAGATACGCAGTATTTT

v_gene: TRBV7-2
d_gene: NA
abundance: NA
j_gene: TRBJ1-6
CDR3aa: CASSLDWLRMAPLHF
CDR3nt: TGTGCCAGCAGCTTAGATTGGCTGAGGATGGCACCCCTCCACTTT

v_gene: TRBV7-2
d_gene: NA
abundance: NA
j_gene: TRBJ1-2
CDR3aa: CASSFTGGDYGYTF
CDR3nt: TGTGCCAGCAGCTTTACAGGTGGCGACTATGGCTACACCTTC

v_gene: TRBV4-3
d_gene: NA
abundance: NA
j_gene: TRBJ2-5
CDR3aa: CASSQDLSGQETQYF
CDR3nt: TGCGCCAGCAGCCAAGATCTTAGCGGCCAAGAGACCCAGTACTTC

v_gene: TRBV2
d_gene: TRBD2
abundance: few
j_gene: TRBJ2-7
CDR3aa: CASTRTSIRHEQYF
CDR3nt: TGTGCCAGCACGAGGACTAGCATTCGGCACGAGCAGTACTTC

v_gene: TRBV9
d_gene: NA
abundance: NA
j_gene: TRBJ2-3
CDR3aa: CASSPAVSGSTDTQYF
CDR3nt: TGTGCCAGCAGCCCAGCAGTTAGCGGTAGCACAGATACGCAGTATTTT

v_gene: TRBV4-3
d_gene: TRBD1
abundance: NA
j_gene: TRBJ1-5
CDR3aa: CASSQGQGGLNQPQHF
CDR3nt: TGCGCCAGCAGCCAGGGACAGGGGGGCTTAAATCAGCCCCAGCATTTT

v_gene: TRBV18
d_gene: TRBD1
abundance: NA
j_gene: TRBJ2-3
CDR3aa: CASSPTGAVDTQYF
CDR3nt: TGTGCCAGCTCACCAACAGGGGCGGTGGATACGCAGTATTTT

v_gene: TRBV10-2
d_gene: TRBD2
abundance: NA
j_gene: TRBJ2-3
CDR3aa: CASNAGTSAQYF
CDR3nt: TGCGCCAGCAATGCGGGGACTAGTGCTCAGTATTTT

v_gene: TRBV4-1
d_gene: NA
abundance: NA
j_gene: TRBJ2-7
CDR3aa: CASSQPAGRPHEQYF
CDR3nt: TGCGCCAGCAGCCAACCGGCAGGCCGCCCCCACGAGCAGTACTTC

v_gene: TRBV5-1
d_gene: TRBD2
abundance: once
j_gene: TRBJ2-7
CDR3aa: CASSLEGSGIFPHEQYF
CDR3nt: TGCGCCAGCAGCTTGGAGGGGAGCGGGATATTCCCCCACGAGCAGTACTTC

v_gene: TRBV6-1
d_gene: NA
abundance: NA
j_gene: TRBJ2-7
CDR3aa: CASSDSPPYEQYF
CDR3nt: TGTGCCAGCAGTGATTCTCCCCCCTACGAGCAGTACTTC

v_gene: TRBV11-2
d_gene: NA
abundance: NA
j_gene: TRBJ2-7
CDR3aa: CASSLGQVSYEQYF
CDR3nt: TGTGCCAGCAGCTTAGGACAGGTCTCCTACGAGCAGTACTTC

v_gene: TRBV9
d_gene: TRBD1
abundance: NA
j_gene: TRBJ2-2
CDR3aa: CASSANPGQSYTGELFF
CDR3nt: TGTGCCAGCAGCGCAAACCCGGGACAGTCTTACACCGGGGAGCTGTTTTTT